This is a list of T cell receptor beta chains from one sample in a study of blood T cell repertoires in COVID-19. TCRdb's table, derived via immunoSEQ multiplex PCR, lists solely in-frame clones and lacks some. Counted here are roughly 200,000 clones, around four fifths occurring once; the ten biggest clones make up roughly 10%. The sample was peripheral blood. The receptors derive from a woman older than 75 with COVID-19, enrolled during active disease. The CDR3 runs from the conserved cysteine through the conserved F or W. A D gene is named only where the DNA matches it firmly. Where a row states a size, it is once, few, many or the class of an expanded clone; other rows omit it.

NA	TRBJ2-1	NA	TRBV2	CASSRQDKGYNEQFF	TGTGCCAGCAGCCGACAGGATAAGGGCTACAATGAGCAGTTCTTC
TRBD1	TRBJ1-2	NA	TRBV20-1	CSASRTGDYGYTF	TGCAGTGCTAGTCGGACAGGGGACTATGGCTACACCTTC
NA	TRBJ1-2	NA	TRBV10-3	CAISESGGVNGYTF	TGTGCCATCAGTGAGTCTGGAGGGGTGAATGGCTACACCTTC
NA	TRBJ1-1	NA	TRBV5-8	CASSALRFEAFF	TGTGCCAGCAGCGCCTTGAGGTTTGAAGCTTTCTTT
NA	TRBJ1-3	NA	TRBV18	CASSSKDTDSGNTIYF	TGTGCCAGCTCATCAAAGGACACTGACTCTGGAAACACCATATATTTT
NA	TRBJ2-3	NA	TRBV2	CASSPTLSTDTQYF	TGTGCCAGCAGCCCGACACTTAGCACAGATACGCAGTATTTT
TRBD1	TRBJ2-1	NA	TRBV4-1	CASSAQTGGPEQFF	TGCGCCAGCAGCGCACAGACAGGGGGCCCTGAGCAGTTCTTC
NA	TRBJ2-7	NA	TRBV5-1	CASSLDPGKYEQYF	TGCGCCAGCAGCTTGGACCCAGGGAAATACGAGCAGTACTTC
NA	TRBJ2-3	few	TRBV2	CASSEALMGAGTDTQYF	TGTGCCAGCAGTGAAGCGCTTATGGGGGCCGGTACAGATACGCAGTATTTT
NA	TRBJ2-1	NA	TRBV7-9	CASSPQGLRGNEQFF	TGTGCCAGCAGCCCGCAGGGCCTAAGGGGCAATGAGCAGTTCTTC
TRBD1	TRBJ1-2	few	TRBV6-1	CASSGAGGVPNYGYTF	TGTGCCAGCAGTGGCGCAGGGGGCGTCCCCAACTATGGCTACACCTTC
TRBD2	TRBJ2-1	NA	TRBV6-9	CASSLAGGRSIYNEQFF	TGTGCCAGCAGCTTAGCGGGGGGGCGAAGTATTTACAATGAGCAGTTCTTC
TRBD1	TRBJ2-2	NA	TRBV30	CAWSTRGPAAGELFF	TGTGCCTGGAGCACTAGGGGGCCTGCGGCCGGGGAGCTGTTTTTT
NA	TRBJ2-3	NA	TRBV30	CAWRSQGTDTQYF	TGTGCCTGGAGGTCGCAGGGCACAGATACGCAGTATTTT
TRBD1	TRBJ2-1	NA	TRBV19	CASRRNRDRSYNEQFF	TGTGCCAGTAGGAGAAACCGGGACAGATCTTACAATGAGCAGTTCTTC
NA	TRBJ2-2	NA	TRBV19	CASKVSGGLTGELFF	TGTGCCAGTAAGGTATCAGGGGGACTCACCGGGGAGCTGTTTTTT
NA	TRBJ2-5	NA	TRBV6-5	CASSYSLSQETQYF	TGTGCCAGCAGTTACTCGCTCAGCCAAGAGACCCAGTACTTC
NA	TRBJ2-2	NA	TRBV4-3	CASSQEVSESANTGELFF	TGCGCCAGCAGCCAAGAAGTTAGCGAGTCAGCGAACACCGGGGAGCTGTTTTTT
TRBD2	TRBJ2-7	NA	TRBV7-2	CASSPSGVSSYEQYF	TGTGCCAGCAGTCCCAGCGGGGTTTCGTCCTACGAGCAGTACTTC
NA	TRBJ1-5	NA	TRBV19	CASSIVQVGNQPQHF	TGTGCCAGTAGTATAGTACAGGTAGGCAATCAGCCCCAGCATTTT
TRBD1	TRBJ2-5	NA	TRBV3-1/TRBV3-2	CASSPPGTGKETQYF	TGTGCCAGCAGCCCGCCGGGGACAGGTAAAGAGACCCAGTACTTC
NA	TRBJ2-6	once	TRBV7-6	CASSYNRVESGANVLTF	TGTGCCAGCAGCTACAACAGGGTGGAGTCTGGGGCCAACGTCCTGACTTTC
NA	TRBJ1-2	NA	TRBV12-3/TRBV12-4	CASRMSGLAGYTF	TGTGCCAGCAGAATGTCGGGTCTGGCGGGCTACACCTTC
TRBD1	TRBJ1-4	NA	TRBV23-1	CASSQRGQEKLFF	TGCGCCAGCAGTCAAAGAGGACAGGAGAAACTGTTTTTT
NA	TRBJ1-1	once	TRBV4-1	CASSQGPPGTEAFF	TGCGCCAGCAGCCAAGGCCCCCCGGGTACTGAAGCTTTCTTT
TRBD1	TRBJ1-2	few	TRBV19	CASSTAGTGGSRNYGYTF	TGTGCCAGTAGTACGGCCGGGACAGGGGGAAGTCGTAACTATGGCTACACCTTC
NA	TRBJ2-7	NA	TRBV7-9	CASSPGLRYEQYF	TGTGCCAGCAGCCCGGGACTTCGCTACGAGCAGTACTTC
NA	TRBJ2-7	NA	TRBV30	CALRGGAGYEQYF	TGTGCCCTTCGAGGGGGGGCGGGCTACGAGCAGTACTTC
NA	TRBJ1-2	NA	TRBV7-9	CASSLASGVENYGYTF	TGTGCCAGCAGCTTAGCTTCAGGGGTAGAGAACTATGGCTACACCTTC
TRBD1	TRBJ1-1	NA	TRBV27	CASSPEGQGAPSNTEAFF	TGTGCCAGCAGTCCAGAAGGACAGGGGGCCCCCTCGAACACTGAAGCTTTCTTT
NA	TRBJ1-3	NA	TRBV5-4	CASSFRGGNTIYF	TGTGCCAGCAGCTTTAGAGGAGGAAACACCATATATTTT
TRBD1	TRBJ1-5	once	TRBV6-5	CASSRTGGSQPQHF	TGTGCCAGCAGCCGGACAGGGGGCAGTCAGCCCCAGCATTTT